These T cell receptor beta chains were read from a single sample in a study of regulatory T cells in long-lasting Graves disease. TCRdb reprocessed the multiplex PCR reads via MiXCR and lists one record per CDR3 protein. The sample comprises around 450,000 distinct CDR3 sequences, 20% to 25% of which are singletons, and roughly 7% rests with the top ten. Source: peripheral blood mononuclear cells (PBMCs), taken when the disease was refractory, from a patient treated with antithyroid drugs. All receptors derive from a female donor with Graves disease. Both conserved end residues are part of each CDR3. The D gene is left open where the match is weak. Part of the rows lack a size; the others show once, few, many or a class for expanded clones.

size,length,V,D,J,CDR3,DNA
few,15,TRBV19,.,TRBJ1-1,CASSIAGFVDTEAFF,TGTGCCAGTAGTATAGCTGGGTTCGTTGACACTGAAGCTTTCTTT
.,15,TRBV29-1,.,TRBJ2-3,CSVEDPLGPTDTQYF,TGCAGCGTTGAGGACCCCCTAGGGCCCACAGATACGCAGTATTTT
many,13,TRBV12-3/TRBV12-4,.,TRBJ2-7,CASSRTSSYEQYF,TGTGCCAGCAGTCGGACAAGCTCCTACGAGCAGTACTTC
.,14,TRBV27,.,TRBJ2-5,CASSPLGAEETQYF,TGTGCCAGCAGTCCTCTCGGGGCGGAGGAGACCCAGTACTTC
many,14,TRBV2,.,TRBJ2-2,CASRRSPNTGELFF,TGTGCCAGCAGACGAAGTCCGAACACCGGGGAGCTGTTTTTT
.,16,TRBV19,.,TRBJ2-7,CASSTPRRQATYEQYF,TGTGCCAGTAGTACCCCCCGCCGACAGGCCACCTACGAGCAGTACTTC
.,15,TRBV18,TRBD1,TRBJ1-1,CASSHGTGPNTEAFF,TGTGCCAGCTCACACGGGACAGGCCCTAATACTGAAGCTTTCTTT
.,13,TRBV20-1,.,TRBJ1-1,CSASSAGATEAFF,TGCAGTGCTAGTTCCGCAGGGGCCACTGAAGCTTTCTTT
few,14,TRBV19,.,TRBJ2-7,CASSSVEGGYEQYF,TGTGCCAGTAGTTCAGTCGAAGGGGGCTACGAGCAGTACTTC
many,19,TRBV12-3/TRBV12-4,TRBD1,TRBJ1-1,CASRPIIARTGAPNTEAFF,TGTGCCAGCAGACCCATAATTGCCAGAACAGGGGCCCCGAACACTGAAGCTTTCTTT
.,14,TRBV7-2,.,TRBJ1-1,CASSPGVLNTEAFF,TGTGCCAGCAGCCCAGGGGTCCTGAACACTGAAGCTTTCTTT
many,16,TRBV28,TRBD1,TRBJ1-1,CASSLGTGGRSTEAFF,TGTGCCAGCAGTTTAGGGACAGGGGGCCGGAGCACTGAAGCTTTCTTT
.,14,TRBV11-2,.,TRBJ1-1,CASSPMRGPTEAFF,TGTGCCAGCAGCCCCATGCGGGGCCCCACTGAAGCTTTCTTT
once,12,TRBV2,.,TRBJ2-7,CASSFQGREQYF,TGTGCCAGCAGCTTTCAGGGCCGCGAGCAGTACTTC
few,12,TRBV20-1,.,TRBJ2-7,CSAPGLLEEQYF,TGCAGTGCTCCCGGACTATTGGAGGAGCAGTACTTC
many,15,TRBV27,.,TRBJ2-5,CASRDAGAGQETQYF,TGTGCCAGCAGAGATGCGGGGGCAGGGCAAGAGACCCAGTACTTC
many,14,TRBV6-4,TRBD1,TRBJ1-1,CASKVGQGNTEAFF,TGTGCCAGCAAGGTTGGACAGGGGAACACTGAAGCTTTCTTT
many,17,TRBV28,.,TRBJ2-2,CASSLPRTGRESGELFF,TGTGCCAGCAGTCTGCCAAGGACAGGGAGGGAGTCCGGGGAGCTGTTTTTT
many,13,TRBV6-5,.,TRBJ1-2,CASSYDLSGGYTF,TGTGCCAGCAGTTACGACCTCTCCGGCGGCTACACCTTC
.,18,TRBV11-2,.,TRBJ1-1,CASSLGEARVEGNTEAFF,TGTGCCAGCAGCTTAGGTGAGGCCAGGGTTGAGGGGAACACTGAAGCTTTCTTT
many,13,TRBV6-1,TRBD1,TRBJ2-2,CASSETGTGSLFF,TGTGCCAGCAGTGAAACCGGGACAGGGTCGCTGTTTTTT
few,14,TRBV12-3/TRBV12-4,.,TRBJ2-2,CASSTRAGTGELFF,TGTGCCAGCAGTACCAGGGCAGGGACCGGGGAGCTGTTTTTT
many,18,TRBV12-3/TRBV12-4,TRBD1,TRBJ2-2,CASSLGPGRGLVTGELFF,TGTGCCAGCAGTTTGGGGCCAGGCAGGGGGCTGGTCACCGGGGAGCTGTTTTTT
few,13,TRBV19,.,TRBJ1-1,CASSIGEGTEAFF,TGTGCCAGTAGTATCGGCGAAGGCACTGAAGCTTTCTTT
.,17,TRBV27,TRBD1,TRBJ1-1,CASSFARDRGLGTEAFF,TGTGCCAGCAGTTTTGCCCGGGACAGGGGTCTGGGCACTGAAGCTTTCTTT
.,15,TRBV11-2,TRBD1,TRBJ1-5,CASSPVQGINQPQHF,TGTGCCAGCTCACCAGTACAGGGGATCAATCAGCCCCAGCATTTT
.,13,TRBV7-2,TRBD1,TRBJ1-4,CASSLGQIEKLFF,TGTGCCAGCAGCTTGGGACAGATTGAAAAACTGTTTTTT
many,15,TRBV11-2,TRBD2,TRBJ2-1,CASSDLAGAYNEQFF,TGTGCCAGCAGCGATCTAGCGGGAGCCTACAATGAGCAGTTCTTC
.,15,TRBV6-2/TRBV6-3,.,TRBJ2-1,CASSEVVAGYNEQFF,TGTGCCAGCAGTGAAGTGGTAGCAGGGTACAATGAGCAGTTCTTC
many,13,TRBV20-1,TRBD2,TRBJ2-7,CSATGTSDYEQYF,TGCAGTGCCACCGGGACTAGCGACTACGAGCAGTACTTC
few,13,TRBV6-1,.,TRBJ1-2,CASRAEGNYGYTF,TGTGCCAGCAGAGCGGAAGGGAACTATGGCTACACCTTC
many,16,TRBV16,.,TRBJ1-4,CASSQSSDGINEKLFF,TGTGCCAGCAGCCAATCCTCGGACGGAATTAATGAAAAACTGTTTTTT
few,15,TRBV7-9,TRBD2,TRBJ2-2,CASSWTSGNTGELFF,TGTGCCAGCAGCTGGACTAGCGGGAACACCGGGGAGCTGTTTTTT
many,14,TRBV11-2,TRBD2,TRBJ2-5,CASSRGLAQETQYF,TGTGCCAGCAGCCGGGGACTAGCCCAAGAGACCCAGTACTTC
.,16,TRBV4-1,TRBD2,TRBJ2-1,CASSQDVPSGSYEQFF,TGCGCCAGCAGCCAAGATGTGCCTAGCGGGAGCTATGAGCAGTTCTTC
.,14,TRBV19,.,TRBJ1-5,CASSQQGYNQPQHF,TGTGCCAGTAGTCAACAGGGATACAATCAGCCCCAGCATTTT
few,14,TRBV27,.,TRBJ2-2,CASSLWGSTGELFF,TGTGCCAGCAGTTTGTGGGGGTCCACCGGGGAGCTGTTTTTT
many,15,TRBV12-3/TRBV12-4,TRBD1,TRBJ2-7,CASSQDRASSYEQYF,TGTGCCAGCAGCCAAGACAGGGCGAGCTCCTACGAGCAGTACTTC
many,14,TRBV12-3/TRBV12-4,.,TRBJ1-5,CASTLDEANQPQHF,TGTGCCAGCACCCTCGACGAGGCCAATCAGCCCCAGCATTTT
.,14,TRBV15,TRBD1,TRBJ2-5,CATSIPGQQETQYF,TGTGCCACCAGTATTCCGGGACAGCAAGAGACCCAGTACTTC
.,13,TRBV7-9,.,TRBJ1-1,CASSQGQGFEAFF,TGTGCCAGCAGTCAAGGGCAGGGTTTTGAAGCTTTCTTT
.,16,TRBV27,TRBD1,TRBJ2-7,CASSSRPGTGVSERYF,TGTGCCAGCAGTTCCCGCCCCGGGACAGGGGTTAGTGAGCGGTACTTC
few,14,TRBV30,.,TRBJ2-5,CAWSVGGGRETQYF,TGTGCCTGGAGTGTTGGCGGGGGCCGGGAGACCCAGTACTTC
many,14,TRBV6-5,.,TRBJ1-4,CASSYVRVSEKLFF,TGTGCCAGCAGTTACGTGAGGGTGTCTGAAAAACTGTTTTTT
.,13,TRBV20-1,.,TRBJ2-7,CSASWPVGHEQYF,TGCAGTGCTAGTTGGCCGGTTGGGCACGAGCAGTACTTC